This T cell receptor beta chain is from a study of blood T cells in healthy people across ages. The individuals who served as donors were healthy Caucasians living in Russia, aged about 6 to 90. No fewer than 6 million PBMCs went into each sample. A J-beta primer mix and a sample-barcoded 5' primer were used in a second PCR of roughly 6 to 11 cycles. TCRdb reprocessed the 5' RACE reads via MiXCR and lists one record per CDR3 protein. There are approximately 1.5 million distinct CDR3 sequences in the sample; about 42% occur only once, and 4% lies in the top ten. This CDR3 contains 14 residues. This clonotype was seen just once.

The chain uses TRBV12-3 or TRBV12-4 and TRBJ2-5, with D possibly TRBD1 on 7 matching bases. The J call may be in error: the DNA end matches TRBJ2-7 better. Material: blood. The receptor comes from a woman aged 18-29 years in good health. The CDR3 DNA reads as TGTGCCAGCAGTGCAGGGGGGCTAAGCTACGAGCAGTACTTC. It codes for CASSAGGLSYEQYF.